The rows below give T cell receptor beta chains drawn from one sample of a study of Ad26.COV2.S vaccination and SARS-CoV-2 variants. Assay used: immunoSEQ multiplex PCR; TCRdb lists only in-frame clones, some missing. The sample comprises 400,000 to 450,000 clones, 80% to 95% of which are singletons, and more than 10% rests with the top ten. This material consisted of peripheral blood, taken in a trial of Ad26.COV2.S vaccine versus placebo. The receptors were sampled from a person aged 18 to 65 who received the Ad26.COV2.S COVID-19 vaccine or a placebo. The CDR3 runs from the conserved cysteine through the conserved F or W. D genes are given only for firm matches. Expanded clones are given a class, and other clones once, few, many or no size at all.

J gene: TRBJ2-7
clone size: -
D gene: TRBD1
V gene: TRBV7-9
CDR3 DNA: TGTGCCAGCAGTTACGGACAGGGCTCCTACGAGCAGTACTTC
CDR3 protein: CASSYGQGSYEQYF

J gene: TRBJ1-1
clone size: -
D gene: TRBD1
V gene: TRBV19
CDR3 DNA: TGTGCCACCGGACCGACGGACAGGAGGGAAGCTTTCTTT
CDR3 protein: CATGPTDRREAFF

J gene: TRBJ2-1
clone size: few
D gene: -
V gene: TRBV4-2
CDR3 DNA: TGTGCCAGCAGCCACCGGGAAGCTAGGCGAGGTGAGCAGTTCTTC
CDR3 protein: CASSHREARRGEQFF

J gene: TRBJ2-7
clone size: -
D gene: -
V gene: TRBV5-1
CDR3 DNA: TGCGCCAGCAGCCGGGACAACTACGAGCAGTACTTC
CDR3 protein: CASSRDNYEQYF

J gene: TRBJ1-3
clone size: -
D gene: -
V gene: TRBV28
CDR3 DNA: TGTGCCAGCACCACATTGCCGGTTTCTGGAAACACCATATATTTT
CDR3 protein: CASTTLPVSGNTIYF

J gene: TRBJ2-7
clone size: -
D gene: TRBD2
V gene: TRBV29-1
CDR3 DNA: TGCAGCGTTGACGGGGGGAGCTCCTACGAGCAGTACTTC
CDR3 protein: CSVDGGSSYEQYF

J gene: TRBJ1-2
clone size: -
D gene: -
V gene: TRBV18
CDR3 DNA: TGTGCCAGCTCACCACCGGGCAGGGGCTATGGCTACACCTTC
CDR3 protein: CASSPPGRGYGYTF

J gene: TRBJ2-5
clone size: once
D gene: -
V gene: TRBV11-1
CDR3 DNA: TGTGCCAGCAGCCGCCGAGGGGGCCAAGAGACCCAGTACTTC
CDR3 protein: CASSRRGGQETQYF

J gene: TRBJ2-1
clone size: -
D gene: TRBD2
V gene: TRBV29-1
CDR3 DNA: TGCAGCGTCCCGGGACTAGCACAGTTCTTC
CDR3 protein: CSVPGLAQFF

J gene: TRBJ2-5
clone size: -
D gene: -
V gene: TRBV12-5
CDR3 DNA: TGTGCTAGTGGTTTGGGACGGGAGACCCAGTACTTC
CDR3 protein: CASGLGRETQYF

J gene: TRBJ1-1
clone size: -
D gene: -
V gene: TRBV7-3
CDR3 DNA: TGTGCCAGCAGCGACAGATTGAACACTGAAGCTTTCTTT
CDR3 protein: CASSDRLNTEAFF

J gene: TRBJ1-1
clone size: -
D gene: -
V gene: TRBV16
CDR3 DNA: TGTGCCAGCAGCCAATTCACTGAAGCTTTCTTT
CDR3 protein: CASSQFTEAFF

J gene: TRBJ1-6
clone size: -
D gene: -
V gene: TRBV25-1
CDR3 DNA: TGTGCCAGCAGTGATCTATCGGGCGCGACACCCCTCCACTTT
CDR3 protein: CASSDLSGATPLHF

J gene: TRBJ1-1
clone size: -
D gene: TRBD1
V gene: TRBV29-1
CDR3 DNA: TGCAGCGGCACGGGACAGCCGGCGAACACTGAAGCTTTCTTT
CDR3 protein: CSGTGQPANTEAFF

J gene: TRBJ2-1
clone size: -
D gene: TRBD1
V gene: TRBV11-2
CDR3 DNA: TGTGCCAGCAGCTCCAGTAGGGGGACAGGCCTTACGAATGAGCAGTTCTTC
CDR3 protein: CASSSSRGTGLTNEQFF

J gene: TRBJ2-2
clone size: -
D gene: -
V gene: TRBV28
CDR3 DNA: TGTGCCAGCAGTTCCTACAAATCCGATCTAGGGACCGGGGAGCTGTTTTTT
CDR3 protein: CASSSYKSDLGTGELFF

J gene: TRBJ2-7
clone size: -
D gene: TRBD2
V gene: TRBV7-6
CDR3 DNA: TGTGCCAGCAGCTCTACTATAGCGGGAGGTCTTTCCTACGAGCAGTACTTC
CDR3 protein: CASSSTIAGGLSYEQYF

J gene: TRBJ2-5
clone size: -
D gene: TRBD2
V gene: TRBV9
CDR3 DNA: TGTGCCAGCAGCGGGTTCGGGACTAAAGGGGAGACCCAGTACTTC
CDR3 protein: CASSGFGTKGETQYF

J gene: TRBJ2-2
clone size: -
D gene: -
V gene: TRBV6-2/TRBV6-3
CDR3 DNA: TGTGCCAGCAGCCAACTCGGGAGTTCGAACACCGGGGAGCTGTTTTTT
CDR3 protein: CASSQLGSSNTGELFF

J gene: TRBJ1-6
clone size: -
D gene: -
V gene: TRBV19
CDR3 DNA: TGTGCCAGTAGTACCCCGGGACGGTTAAATTCACCCCTCCACTTT
CDR3 protein: CASSTPGRLNSPLHF

J gene: TRBJ1-1
clone size: -
D gene: TRBD1
V gene: TRBV6-6
CDR3 DNA: TGTGCCAACTCTGACAGGGGAGGGGCTGAAGCTTTCTTT
CDR3 protein: CANSDRGGAEAFF

J gene: TRBJ2-1
clone size: once
D gene: TRBD2
V gene: TRBV28
CDR3 DNA: TGTGCCAGCAGTCCCTCTGGTAGCGGGTCCTACAATGAGCAGTTCTTC
CDR3 protein: CASSPSGSGSYNEQFF

J gene: TRBJ2-1
clone size: -
D gene: TRBD1
V gene: TRBV7-6
CDR3 DNA: TGTGCCAGCAGCTTAACCTCAGGGGGCTACCTCTACAATGAGCAGTTCTTC
CDR3 protein: CASSLTSGGYLYNEQFF

J gene: TRBJ1-2
clone size: -
D gene: -
V gene: TRBV6-1
CDR3 DNA: TGTGCCAGCAGTGAAGCGGACGCAGGTTATGGCTACACCTTC
CDR3 protein: CASSEADAGYGYTF

J gene: TRBJ2-1
clone size: -
D gene: TRBD2
V gene: TRBV18
CDR3 DNA: TGTGCCAGCTCACTATCCGGGACTAGCGGGAGCTATGAGCAGTTCTTC
CDR3 protein: CASSLSGTSGSYEQFF

J gene: TRBJ2-3
clone size: -
D gene: TRBD2
V gene: TRBV10-3
CDR3 DNA: TGTGCCATCAGTGATTTTGCGGGAGGGAGAGATACGCAGTATTTT
CDR3 protein: CAISDFAGGRDTQYF

J gene: TRBJ2-1
clone size: -
D gene: -
V gene: TRBV7-2
CDR3 DNA: TGTGCCAGCACCCCTGGTAGCCTCAGCAATGAGCAGTTCTTC
CDR3 protein: CASTPGSLSNEQFF

J gene: TRBJ2-7
clone size: once
D gene: -
V gene: TRBV11-3
CDR3 DNA: TGTGCCAGCAGCTTAGGGGGGCCCCCCTACGAGCAGTACTTC
CDR3 protein: CASSLGGPPYEQYF

J gene: TRBJ1-2
clone size: -
D gene: -
V gene: TRBV6-2/TRBV6-3
CDR3 DNA: TGTGCCAGCAGTTACCCAATTGGGGAGATCAGCGATGGCTACACCTTC
CDR3 protein: CASSYPIGEISDGYTF

J gene: TRBJ1-2
clone size: -
D gene: -
V gene: TRBV11-2
CDR3 DNA: TGTGCCAGCAGCTTACCAGCTAACTATGGCTACACCTTC
CDR3 protein: CASSLPANYGYTF

J gene: TRBJ2-3
clone size: -
D gene: -
V gene: TRBV7-3
CDR3 DNA: TGTGCCAGCAGCCCCGGCGAAGGAGATACGCAGTATTTT
CDR3 protein: CASSPGEGDTQYF

J gene: TRBJ2-2
clone size: -
D gene: TRBD2
V gene: TRBV5-4
CDR3 DNA: TGTGCCAGCAGCACAGGACTAGCGGGCCCCCTAGGGACCGGGGAGCTGTTTTTT
CDR3 protein: CASSTGLAGPLGTGELFF

J gene: TRBJ1-4
clone size: -
D gene: TRBD1
V gene: TRBV6-6
CDR3 DNA: TGTGCCAGCAGTTACGGGACAGGAAATAAACTGTTTTTT
CDR3 protein: CASSYGTGNKLFF

J gene: TRBJ2-7
clone size: -
D gene: -
V gene: TRBV11-3
CDR3 DNA: TGTGCCAGCAGCTTAGCTCATGGAGACTACGAGCAGTACTTC
CDR3 protein: CASSLAHGDYEQYF

J gene: TRBJ2-5
clone size: -
D gene: -
V gene: TRBV11-2
CDR3 DNA: TGTGCCAGCAGCTTAGTAGTAGGCGGGCGAGGGACCCAGTACTTC
CDR3 protein: CASSLVVGGRGTQYF

J gene: TRBJ2-4
clone size: -
D gene: TRBD1
V gene: TRBV5-6
CDR3 DNA: TGTGCCAGCACCTCAATATCGGGACAGGTTGAGATAGCCAAAAACATTCAGTACTTC
CDR3 protein: CASTSISGQVEIAKNIQYF

J gene: TRBJ2-3
clone size: -
D gene: TRBD2
V gene: TRBV5-1
CDR3 DNA: TGCGCCAGCAGCTTAGGGACTACCCCCACAGATACGCAGTATTTT
CDR3 protein: CASSLGTTPTDTQYF

J gene: TRBJ2-5
clone size: -
D gene: TRBD1
V gene: TRBV4-3
CDR3 DNA: TGCGCCAGCAGTAGACAGGGAAGACAAGAGACCCAGTACTTC
CDR3 protein: CASSRQGRQETQYF

J gene: TRBJ2-5
clone size: -
D gene: -
V gene: TRBV20-1
CDR3 DNA: TGCAGTGCTAGAGGCCTAGAGACCCAGTACTTC
CDR3 protein: CSARGLETQYF

J gene: TRBJ1-2
clone size: few
D gene: -
V gene: TRBV18
CDR3 DNA: TGTGCCAGCTCACCTAGGGACGGGTACTATGGCTACACCTTC
CDR3 protein: CASSPRDGYYGYTF

J gene: TRBJ2-3
clone size: -
D gene: -
V gene: TRBV7-2
CDR3 DNA: TGTGCCAGCAGCTTAGGGCCTAGCACAGATACGCAGTATTTT
CDR3 protein: CASSLGPSTDTQYF

J gene: TRBJ2-1
clone size: -
D gene: TRBD1
V gene: TRBV12-3/TRBV12-4
CDR3 DNA: TGTGCCAGCAGTTTTAGGGGGCGTGAGCAGTTCTTC
CDR3 protein: CASSFRGREQFF

J gene: TRBJ2-1
clone size: -
D gene: TRBD2
V gene: TRBV7-9
CDR3 DNA: TGTGCCAGCAGCTATTTGGCGGGAGGGCGGGGCTCCTACAATGAGCAGTTCTTC
CDR3 protein: CASSYLAGGRGSYNEQFF

J gene: TRBJ1-2
clone size: -
D gene: -
V gene: TRBV7-2
CDR3 DNA: TGTGCCAGCAGCCCAGGGACGGCTGGCTACACCTTC
CDR3 protein: CASSPGTAGYTF

J gene: TRBJ1-3
clone size: -
D gene: -
V gene: TRBV19
CDR3 DNA: TGTGCCAGTATCGATTACTCTGGAAACACCATATATTTT
CDR3 protein: CASIDYSGNTIYF

J gene: TRBJ2-7
clone size: -
D gene: -
V gene: TRBV20-1
CDR3 DNA: TGCAGTGCTAGTAGTCTGCGAAGCTCCTACGAGCAGTACTTC
CDR3 protein: CSASSLRSSYEQYF

J gene: TRBJ2-6
clone size: -
D gene: -
V gene: TRBV19
CDR3 DNA: TGTGCCAGTAGTAACACGGGATCTGGGGCCAACGTCCTGACTTTC
CDR3 protein: CASSNTGSGANVLTF